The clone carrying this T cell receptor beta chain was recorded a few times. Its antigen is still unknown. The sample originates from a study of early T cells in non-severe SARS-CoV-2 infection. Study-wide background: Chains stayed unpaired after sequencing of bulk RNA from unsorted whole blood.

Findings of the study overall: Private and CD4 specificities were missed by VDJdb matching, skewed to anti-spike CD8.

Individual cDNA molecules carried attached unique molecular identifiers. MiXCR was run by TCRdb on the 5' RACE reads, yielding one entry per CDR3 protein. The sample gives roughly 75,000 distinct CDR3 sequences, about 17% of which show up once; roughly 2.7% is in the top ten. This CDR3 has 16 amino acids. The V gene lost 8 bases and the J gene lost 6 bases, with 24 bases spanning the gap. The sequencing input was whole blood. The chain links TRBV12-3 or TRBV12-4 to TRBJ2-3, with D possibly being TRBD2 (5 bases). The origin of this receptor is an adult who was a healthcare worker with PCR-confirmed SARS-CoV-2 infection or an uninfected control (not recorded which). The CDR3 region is CASYVGPSSLRDTQYF. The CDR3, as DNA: TGTGCCAGCTACGTGGGCCCTAGCAGCCTCCGGGATACGCAGTATTTT.